Presented here are 2 T cell receptor beta chains from one specimen sequenced in a study of blood T cell repertoires in COVID-19. Here immunoSEQ multiplex PCR was the method, and the copy in TCRdb shows in-frame clones only, minus some. The profile shows fewer than 300,000 clones, roughly 88% of them singletons. Material for sequencing was PBMCs or T cells enriched from blood (not recorded which). The receptors come from a woman aged 40 to 50 with acute COVID-19.

The chain recombines TRBV2 with TRBJ2-3; D may be TRBD2 (5 bases). Germline lookup yields CDR1 SNHLY and CDR2 FYNNEI. The CDR3 loop spans 15 amino acids. V dropped 8 bases and J dropped 2 bases, with 17 bases sitting between them. The CDR3 region has the DNA TGTGCCAGCTCAAGGGTAGCGAGGACCACAGATACGCAGTATTTT. This gives the protein CASSRVARTTDTQYF.

The genes are TRBV19 and TRBJ1-2; maybe TRBD1 (5 bases). Germline-derived CDR1 and CDR2 are LNHDA and SQIVND (reference sequence). The CDR3 runs to 15 residues. Trimming removed 9 bases at V and 0 bases at J, with 17 bases between. CDR3 in amino acids: CASIRQSASNYGYTF. For the CDR3, the DNA is TGTGCCAGCATCAGACAGTCGGCTTCTAACTATGGCTACACCTTC.